The rows below give T cell receptor beta chains drawn from one sample of a study of T cell changes during pregnancy in multiple sclerosis. Measured with immunoSEQ multiplex PCR; TCRdb has only the in-frame clones, and not every one. Altogether around 110,000 clones are present, under 95% being singletons, with the ten largest covering around 0.8%. The sequenced sample was peripheral blood, obtained in the third trimester of pregnancy. These receptors were taken from a female donor in good health, enrolled as a control in a pregnancy study. CDR3s include the opening cysteine and the closing phenylalanine or tryptophan. A D gene is named only where the DNA matches it firmly. Only some rows state a clone size, as once, few, many or a class for expanded clones.

clone_size: .; d_call: .; v_call: TRBV7-9; j_call: TRBJ1-4; cdr3_aa: CASSLEQNEKLFF; cdr3_nt: TGTGCCAGCAGCTTAGAACAGAATGAAAAACTGTTTTTT
clone_size: few; d_call: .; v_call: TRBV4-2; j_call: TRBJ1-2; cdr3_aa: CASSNLATGLGPGYTF; cdr3_nt: TGTGCCAGCAGCAACTTAGCGACGGGACTAGGTCCTGGCTACACCTTC
clone_size: .; d_call: TRBD1; v_call: TRBV5-1; j_call: TRBJ2-5; cdr3_aa: CASSMGQGEETQYF; cdr3_nt: TGCGCCAGCAGCATGGGACAGGGAGAAGAGACCCAGTACTTC
clone_size: .; d_call: .; v_call: TRBV10-3; j_call: TRBJ1-1; cdr3_aa: CAIRRQGEVTEAFF; cdr3_nt: TGTGCCATCAGGAGGCAGGGTGAGGTCACTGAAGCTTTCTTT
clone_size: .; d_call: .; v_call: TRBV7-3; j_call: TRBJ2-7; cdr3_aa: CASSLSGIGEQYF; cdr3_nt: TGTGCCAGCAGCTTATCAGGGATTGGGGAGCAGTACTTC
clone_size: .; d_call: TRBD1; v_call: TRBV2; j_call: TRBJ1-5; cdr3_aa: CASRGTAPNQPQHF; cdr3_nt: TGTGCCAGCAGGGGGACAGCACCTAATCAGCCCCAGCATTTT
clone_size: .; d_call: TRBD1; v_call: TRBV19; j_call: TRBJ1-2; cdr3_aa: CASSTRTGVYGYTF; cdr3_nt: TGTGCCAGTAGTACTCGGACAGGGGTCTATGGCTACACCTTC
clone_size: .; d_call: TRBD2; v_call: TRBV25-1; j_call: TRBJ2-2; cdr3_aa: CASSGPSGTNTGELFF; cdr3_nt: TGTGCCAGCAGTGGTCCTAGCGGAACGAACACCGGGGAGCTGTTTTTT
clone_size: .; d_call: .; v_call: TRBV6-6; j_call: TRBJ1-1; cdr3_aa: CASSYQRDQGPTEAFF; cdr3_nt: TGTGCCAGCAGTTATCAGAGGGACCAGGGGCCCACTGAAGCTTTCTTT
clone_size: .; d_call: TRBD1; v_call: TRBV4-3; j_call: TRBJ1-1; cdr3_aa: CASSQRVEQGGAFF; cdr3_nt: TGCGCCAGCAGCCAAAGAGTGGAACAGGGGGGAGCTTTCTTT
clone_size: .; d_call: .; v_call: TRBV4-3; j_call: TRBJ1-6; cdr3_aa: CASSQDMGPNSPLHF; cdr3_nt: TGCGCCAGCAGCCAAGATATGGGGCCGAATTCACCCCTCCACTTT
clone_size: .; d_call: TRBD1; v_call: TRBV5-6; j_call: TRBJ1-2; cdr3_aa: CASSLDDRDNYGYTF; cdr3_nt: TGTGCCAGCAGCTTGGACGACAGGGATAACTATGGCTACACCTTC
clone_size: .; d_call: TRBD1; v_call: TRBV27; j_call: TRBJ1-2; cdr3_aa: CASSPGGGYYGYTF; cdr3_nt: TGTGCCAGCAGTCCTGGAGGGGGCTACTATGGCTACACCTTC
clone_size: .; d_call: TRBD1; v_call: TRBV5-1; j_call: TRBJ2-7; cdr3_aa: CASSHTGARYEQYF; cdr3_nt: TGCGCCAGCAGTCATACAGGGGCCCGGTACGAGCAGTACTTC
clone_size: .; d_call: .; v_call: TRBV30; j_call: TRBJ1-5; cdr3_aa: CAWRTGSNQPQHF; cdr3_nt: TGTGCCTGGAGAACCGGTAGCAATCAGCCCCAGCATTTT
clone_size: .; d_call: .; v_call: TRBV19; j_call: TRBJ1-6; cdr3_aa: CASSDIRGTGSPLHF; cdr3_nt: TGTGCCAGTAGTGACATTAGGGGAACGGGTTCACCCCTCCACTTT
clone_size: .; d_call: .; v_call: TRBV6-5; j_call: TRBJ1-2; cdr3_aa: CASSSRGGGYTF; cdr3_nt: TGTGCCAGCAGTTCTCGGGGAGGTGGCTACACCTTC
clone_size: .; d_call: .; v_call: TRBV19; j_call: TRBJ2-5; cdr3_aa: CASSVNRALQETQYF; cdr3_nt: TGTGCCAGTAGTGTAAACAGGGCCCTCCAAGAGACCCAGTACTTC
clone_size: .; d_call: .; v_call: TRBV7-2; j_call: TRBJ2-7; cdr3_aa: CASSRTWESYEQYF; cdr3_nt: TGTGCCAGCAGCCGTACCTGGGAGTCCTACGAGCAGTACTTC
clone_size: few; d_call: .; v_call: TRBV7-9; j_call: TRBJ2-2; cdr3_aa: CASSLNTGELFF; cdr3_nt: TGTGCCAGCAGCCTAAACACCGGGGAGCTGTTTTTT
clone_size: .; d_call: TRBD1; v_call: TRBV7-2; j_call: TRBJ1-2; cdr3_aa: CASRFSGQGSGYTF; cdr3_nt: TGTGCCAGCAGATTTTCGGGACAGGGGTCTGGCTACACCTTC
clone_size: .; d_call: TRBD2; v_call: TRBV4-3; j_call: TRBJ2-5; cdr3_aa: CASSQDPSGGAETQYF; cdr3_nt: TGCGCCAGCAGCCAAGATCCTAGCGGGGGGGCAGAGACCCAGTACTTC
clone_size: .; d_call: .; v_call: TRBV7-2; j_call: TRBJ2-1; cdr3_aa: CASSLVGGASYNEQFF; cdr3_nt: TGTGCCAGCAGCTTAGTGGGGGGGGCGTCCTACAATGAGCAGTTCTTC
clone_size: .; d_call: .; v_call: TRBV6-5; j_call: TRBJ2-7; cdr3_aa: CASSYSRHPGYEQYF; cdr3_nt: TGTGCCAGCAGTTACTCGAGACATCCAGGCTACGAGCAGTACTTC
clone_size: .; d_call: .; v_call: TRBV2; j_call: TRBJ2-7; cdr3_aa: CASSDQGPYEQYF; cdr3_nt: TGTGCCAGCAGTGACCAGGGGCCCTACGAGCAGTACTTC
clone_size: .; d_call: TRBD1; v_call: TRBV5-1; j_call: TRBJ1-3; cdr3_aa: CASSDGTASGNTIYF; cdr3_nt: TGCGCCAGCAGCGATGGGACAGCCTCTGGAAACACCATATATTTT
clone_size: .; d_call: .; v_call: TRBV7-2; j_call: TRBJ2-7; cdr3_aa: CASSFYVQVRDEQYF; cdr3_nt: TGTGCCAGCAGCTTTTATGTGCAGGTGCGGGACGAGCAGTACTTC
clone_size: .; d_call: TRBD1; v_call: TRBV6-6; j_call: TRBJ1-4; cdr3_aa: CASSSRDRGTNEKLFF; cdr3_nt: TGTGCCAGCAGCTCCCGGGACAGGGGAACTAATGAAAAACTGTTTTTT
clone_size: .; d_call: .; v_call: TRBV7-9; j_call: TRBJ1-1; cdr3_aa: CASSLDTGRGEAFF; cdr3_nt: TGTGCCAGCAGCTTAGATACAGGCCGGGGGGAAGCTTTCTTT
clone_size: .; d_call: TRBD1; v_call: TRBV7-2; j_call: TRBJ1-1; cdr3_aa: CASITGVLNTEAFF; cdr3_nt: TGTGCCAGCATCACAGGGGTGTTGAACACTGAAGCTTTCTTT
clone_size: .; d_call: .; v_call: TRBV2; j_call: TRBJ2-1; cdr3_aa: CASSEAGLYNEQFF; cdr3_nt: TGTGCCAGCAGTGAAGCTGGGCTTTACAATGAGCAGTTCTTC
clone_size: .; d_call: TRBD2; v_call: TRBV11-1; j_call: TRBJ2-7; cdr3_aa: CASSYSGGRYEQYF; cdr3_nt: TGTGCCAGCAGCTACTCGGGGGGGAGGTACGAGCAGTACTTC
clone_size: .; d_call: TRBD1; v_call: TRBV5-1; j_call: TRBJ1-1; cdr3_aa: CASSPRTGGTEAFF; cdr3_nt: TGCGCCAGCAGCCCACGGACAGGGGGCACTGAAGCTTTCTTT
clone_size: .; d_call: .; v_call: TRBV19; j_call: TRBJ1-2; cdr3_aa: CASSIGEGAGGYTF; cdr3_nt: TGTGCCAGTAGTATAGGAGAAGGTGCCGGGGGCTACACCTTC
clone_size: .; d_call: TRBD2; v_call: TRBV7-2; j_call: TRBJ2-5; cdr3_aa: CASSLVASGGEAGETQYF; cdr3_nt: TGTGCCAGCAGCTTAGTGGCTAGCGGGGGGGAGGCGGGAGAGACCCAGTACTTC
clone_size: once; d_call: TRBD2; v_call: TRBV7-3; j_call: TRBJ2-5; cdr3_aa: CASSSSGGAQETQYF; cdr3_nt: TGTGCCAGCAGCTCTAGCGGGGGGGCACAAGAGACCCAGTACTTC
clone_size: .; d_call: TRBD2; v_call: TRBV5-4; j_call: TRBJ2-1; cdr3_aa: CASSPSLAASYNEQFF; cdr3_nt: TGTGCCAGCAGCCCCAGTCTAGCGGCCTCATACAATGAGCAGTTCTTC
clone_size: .; d_call: .; v_call: TRBV15; j_call: TRBJ2-2; cdr3_aa: CATSKQRRGELFF; cdr3_nt: TGTGCCACCAGCAAACAGCGGAGGGGGGAGCTGTTTTTT
clone_size: .; d_call: .; v_call: TRBV6-5; j_call: TRBJ1-1; cdr3_aa: CASSYMLGGNTEAFF; cdr3_nt: TGTGCCAGCAGTTACATGTTGGGGGGGAACACTGAAGCTTTCTTT
clone_size: .; d_call: .; v_call: TRBV6-5; j_call: TRBJ2-7; cdr3_aa: CASSYRDGSSYEQYF; cdr3_nt: TGTGCCAGCAGTTACAGGGACGGGAGCTCCTACGAGCAGTACTTC
clone_size: .; d_call: TRBD1; v_call: TRBV10-3; j_call: TRBJ2-7; cdr3_aa: CAISESGTGGDEQYF; cdr3_nt: TGTGCCATCAGTGAGTCCGGGACAGGGGGCGACGAGCAGTACTTC
clone_size: .; d_call: .; v_call: TRBV5-1; j_call: TRBJ2-2; cdr3_aa: CASSEGFTGELFF; cdr3_nt: TGCGCCAGCAGCGAGGGATTCACCGGGGAGCTGTTTTTT
clone_size: .; d_call: TRBD2; v_call: TRBV9; j_call: TRBJ2-1; cdr3_aa: CASGVRGGNNEQFF; cdr3_nt: TGTGCCAGCGGCGTCCGGGGGGGAAACAATGAGCAGTTCTTC
clone_size: few; d_call: TRBD1; v_call: TRBV7-8; j_call: TRBJ2-7; cdr3_aa: CASSPTGTGVRTYEQYF; cdr3_nt: TGTGCCAGCAGCCCCACCGGGACAGGGGTAAGGACCTACGAGCAGTACTTC
clone_size: .; d_call: TRBD1; v_call: TRBV7-9; j_call: TRBJ1-2; cdr3_aa: CASSSGTGTGGSLGYTF; cdr3_nt: TGTGCCAGCAGCTCGGGGACCGGGACAGGGGGAAGTCTTGGCTACACCTTC
clone_size: .; d_call: .; v_call: TRBV30; j_call: TRBJ2-2; cdr3_aa: CAWSLGQNTGELFF; cdr3_nt: TGTGCCTGGAGTTTGGGACAGAACACCGGGGAGCTGTTTTTT
clone_size: .; d_call: TRBD1; v_call: TRBV6-5; j_call: TRBJ1-4; cdr3_aa: CASSRDRDEKLFF; cdr3_nt: TGTGCCAGCAGTCGGGACAGGGATGAAAAACTGTTTTTT
clone_size: .; d_call: TRBD2; v_call: TRBV9; j_call: TRBJ2-7; cdr3_aa: CASSVDGGRYEQYF; cdr3_nt: TGTGCCAGCAGCGTAGACGGGGGGAGGTACGAGCAGTACTTC
clone_size: .; d_call: TRBD1; v_call: TRBV7-3; j_call: TRBJ1-2; cdr3_aa: CASSPGQGYRNGYTF; cdr3_nt: TGTGCCAGCAGCCCCGGACAGGGTTACCGGAATGGCTACACCTTC
clone_size: .; d_call: .; v_call: TRBV7-5; j_call: TRBJ2-1; cdr3_aa: CARSLRKENEQFF; cdr3_nt: TGTGCCAGAAGCTTAAGAAAGGAGAATGAGCAGTTCTTC
clone_size: .; d_call: .; v_call: TRBV11-2; j_call: TRBJ1-2; cdr3_aa: CASSSTEYYGYTF; cdr3_nt: TGTGCCAGCAGCAGTACAGAGTACTATGGCTACACCTTC
clone_size: .; d_call: .; v_call: TRBV15; j_call: TRBJ1-4; cdr3_aa: CATSRGVRNEKLFF; cdr3_nt: TGTGCCACCAGCAGAGGAGTACGAAATGAAAAACTGTTTTTT
clone_size: .; d_call: .; v_call: TRBV7-8; j_call: TRBJ2-7; cdr3_aa: CASSLPGQRRFEQYF; cdr3_nt: TGTGCCAGCAGCCTACCCGGACAGAGGAGGTTCGAGCAGTACTTC
clone_size: .; d_call: .; v_call: TRBV9; j_call: TRBJ2-2; cdr3_aa: CASSEPGTGELFF; cdr3_nt: TGTGCCAGCAGCGAACCGGGGACCGGGGAGCTGTTTTTT